This T cell receptor beta chain stems from a study of T cell responses to AZD1222 COVID-19 vaccine. Study conclusions and caveats: In all cases, repertoires were sampled only after the peak T cell response. Dominant CD4 TCR responses targeted spike regions 160-218 and 743-854.

Here immunoSEQ multiplex PCR was the method, and the copy in TCRdb shows in-frame clones only, minus some. Of about 130,000 clones listed, 86% are singletons. This clone was seen a single time. Its antigen is still unknown. Germline values: CDR1 LGHDT, CDR2 YNNKEL (reference sequence). Trimming took off 1 base at V and 7 bases at J, with 13 bases between the two ends. The CDR3 spans 14 residues. This chain joins TRBV3-1 (or the pseudogene TRBV3-2) and TRBJ1-2; D ambiguous. This TCR was sampled from an adult in good health. The sample was peripheral blood, taken on day 0 of AZD1222 vaccination. The CDR3 here is CASSQVASTGGYTF. The CDR3 DNA reads as TGTGCCAGCAGCCAAGTGGCATCAACCGGTGGCTACACCTTC.